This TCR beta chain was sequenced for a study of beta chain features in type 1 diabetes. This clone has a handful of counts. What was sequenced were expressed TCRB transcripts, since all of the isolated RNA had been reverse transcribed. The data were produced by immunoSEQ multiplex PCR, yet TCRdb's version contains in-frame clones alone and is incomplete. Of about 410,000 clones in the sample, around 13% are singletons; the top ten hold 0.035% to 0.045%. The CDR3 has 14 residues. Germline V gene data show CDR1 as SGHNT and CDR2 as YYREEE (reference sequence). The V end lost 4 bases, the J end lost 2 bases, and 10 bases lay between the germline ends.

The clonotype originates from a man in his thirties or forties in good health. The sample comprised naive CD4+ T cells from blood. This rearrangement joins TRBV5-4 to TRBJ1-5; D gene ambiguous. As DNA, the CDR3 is TGTGCCAGCAGCCAAGGGCAGGGCAATCAGCCCCAGCATTTT. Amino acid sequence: CASSQGQGNQPQHF.